Detailed here is one T cell receptor (beta chain). Its antigen is currently unknown. TCRdb's copy holds only in-frame clones and misses some; the assay was immunoSEQ multiplex PCR. The sample lists 150,000 to 180,000 clones, 86% seen once, with 20% to 25% in the top ten. This entry is derived from a study of cytomegalovirus exposure and HLA in healthy donors. The donors were part of the validation cohort, which consisted of over a hundred subjects and was separate from the first cohort of 670 or so subjects. The V and J ends lost 5 bases and 3 bases respectively, with 10 bases between them. This CDR3 region has 13 residues. CDR1 is KGHSH and CDR2 is LQKENI in the germline V gene. General study findings and limits: Cytomegalovirus-associated TCR beta chains were listed, numbering more than 150. In vitro assays verified that three CMV-associated chains recognized CMV antigens specifically. Using the classifier, cytomegalovirus status was reportedly diagnosed with high specificity and sensitivity.

The TCR comes from a man aged 18 to 30 in good health and CMV-seropositive. The chain employs TRBV18 and TRBJ1-1, with D possibly matching TRBD1 (5 bases). The specimen sequenced was PBMCs. The CDR3 DNA reads TGTGCCAGCTCAATGGGGGGGGACACTGAAGCTTTCTTT. The encoded protein is CASSMGGDTEAFF.